Listed below are T cell receptor beta chains from one sample, sequenced in a study of T cell responses to AZD1222 COVID-19 vaccine. Some clones are missing from TCRdb's copy, which holds only in-frame ones; the method was immunoSEQ multiplex PCR. The sample has 90,000 or so clones, under 90% seen once. The sequences come from peripheral blood, collected on day 0 of AZD1222 vaccination. Receptors originate from an adult in good health. The CDR3 runs from the conserved cysteine through the conserved F or W. D genes are given only for firm matches. Some rows mark clone size as missing; the rest say once, few, many or name a class of expanded clone.

V	length	J	D	size	DNA	CDR3
TRBV27	15	TRBJ1-2	-	-	TGTGCCAGCAGTTTCGCCCTCGGGTGGTTGGATGGCTACACCTTC	CASSFALGWLDGYTF
TRBV7-6	15	TRBJ1-1	-	-	TGTGCCAGCAGCTTAGAACGCGCAGCGAACACTGAAGCTTTCTTT	CASSLERAANTEAFF
TRBV12-3/TRBV12-4	13	TRBJ1-1	-	-	TGTGCCAGCAGTTTAGCTGGTGGTACTGAAGCTTTCTTT	CASSLAGGTEAFF
TRBV2	14	TRBJ2-5	TRBD1	-	TGTGCCACCGGACAGGGTTTGTTCGGAGAGACCCAGTACTTC	CATGQGLFGETQYF
TRBV13	14	TRBJ2-7	TRBD1	-	TGTGCCAGCAGCCCCGGGACAGGGGCCTACGAGCAGTACTTC	CASSPGTGAYEQYF
TRBV2	14	TRBJ2-5	-	few	TGTGCCAGCAGTGTACCGCCCCTGGGAGAGACCCAGTACTTC	CASSVPPLGETQYF
TRBV30	14	TRBJ1-5	-	-	TGTGCCTGGAACCTAAGGGGGGGGGCCCAGCCCCAGCATTTT	CAWNLRGGAQPQHF
TRBV7-9	15	TRBJ2-7	TRBD2	-	TGTGCCAGCAGCTTACCCGCGGGACTAGCCATGCAACAGTACTTC	CASSLPAGLAMQQYF
TRBV7-8	15	TRBJ1-6	-	-	TGTGCCAGCAGCAAGGCCCGGGGTAATAATTCACCCCTCCACTTT	CASSKARGNNSPLHF
TRBV11-2	13	TRBJ2-7	-	-	TGTGCCAGCACCGCGGACGGGGCTAGAGGGCAGTACTTC	CASTADGARGQYF
TRBV4-1	14	TRBJ2-5	-	-	TGCGCCAGCAGCCAAAATACAGGGACAGAGACCCAGTACTTC	CASSQNTGTETQYF
TRBV18	14	TRBJ1-3	-	-	TGTGCCAGCTCACCTATGAACACTGGAAACACCATATATTTT	CASSPMNTGNTIYF
TRBV5-1	17	TRBJ2-7	TRBD1	-	TGCGCCAGCAGCTCTATCCACTCCCGGGACAGGGGTTACGAGCAGTACTTC	CASSSIHSRDRGYEQYF
TRBV7-3	15	TRBJ2-3	TRBD1	-	TGTGCCAGCAGCTTGACAGGGGACCACACAGATACGCAGTATTTT	CASSLTGDHTDTQYF
TRBV19	16	TRBJ1-6	TRBD1	-	TGTGCCAGTAGTATTCGAATCGGGACAGCGGACTCACCCCTCCACTTT	CASSIRIGTADSPLHF
TRBV19	17	TRBJ2-7	TRBD1	once	TGTGCCAGTAGTATAGAGACAGGGGCAGAGACTCCCTACGAGCAGTACTTC	CASSIETGAETPYEQYF
TRBV5-4	17	TRBJ2-3	-	-	TGTGCCAGCAGCGACTGGAGGGGCTCGGGACAGACAGATACGCAGTATTTT	CASSDWRGSGQTDTQYF
TRBV29-1	14	TRBJ2-1	-	-	TGCAGCGTTGAAAGAGGACAGAATTACAATGAGCAGTTCTTC	CSVERGQNYNEQFF
TRBV30	14	TRBJ1-4	-	-	TGTGCCTGGAGTCACTTGGTAACTAATGAAAAACTGTTTTTT	CAWSHLVTNEKLFF
TRBV7-9	15	TRBJ2-7	-	-	TGTGCCAGCAGCTTAGCGCCGTCCCCAGCCTACGAGCAGTACTTC	CASSLAPSPAYEQYF
TRBV6-1	15	TRBJ1-5	-	once	TGTGCCAGCAGTGAAGAGGAGCGGGGATATCAGCCCCAGCATTTT	CASSEEERGYQPQHF
TRBV6-5	13	TRBJ2-1	-	-	TGTGCCAGCAGTTACGACCTCAACAATGAGCAGTTCTTC	CASSYDLNNEQFF
TRBV7-2	13	TRBJ1-1	-	few	TGTGCCAGCAGCCAACACCAGAACACTGAAGCTTTCTTT	CASSQHQNTEAFF
TRBV19	15	TRBJ2-7	-	-	TGTGCCAGTAGTATAGGGTACGGAGCCTACTACGAGCAGTACTTC	CASSIGYGAYYEQYF
TRBV30	14	TRBJ1-4	-	-	TGTGCCTGGAGGGAGGGTACAGGGAATGAAAAACTGTTTTTT	CAWREGTGNEKLFF
TRBV7-3	19	TRBJ1-5	TRBD1	-	TGTGCCAGCAGCTTAACGTTGGGACAGAGGTTCGATAGCAATCAGCCCCAGCATTTT	CASSLTLGQRFDSNQPQHF
TRBV6-5	12	TRBJ2-7	TRBD2	few	TGTGCCAGCGGGACTAGATCCTACGAGCAGTACTTC	CASGTRSYEQYF
TRBV2	13	TRBJ2-1	-	-	TGTGCCAAGGAAGACATTACCTACAATGAGCAGTTCTTC	CAKEDITYNEQFF
TRBV12-5	12	TRBJ2-7	-	-	TGTGCTAGTGGTTCACAGGAATACGAGCAGTACTTC	CASGSQEYEQYF
TRBV6-5	13	TRBJ1-1	-	few	TGTGCCAGCAGTCGGGGGCTGAACACTGAAGCTTTCTTT	CASSRGLNTEAFF
TRBV5-1	16	TRBJ2-1	-	-	TGCGCCAGCAGCTTGGGAAACGCGGCCACCTACAATGAGCAGTTCTTC	CASSLGNAATYNEQFF